This T cell receptor beta chain was sequenced during a study of T cell changes during pregnancy in multiple sclerosis. The repertoire was sequenced with immunoSEQ multiplex PCR; TCRdb's copy has only in-frame clones and lacks some. In the table there are 14,000 to 15,000 clones, 80% to 90% of which are singletons. Trimming removed 2 bases from V and 0 bases from J, with 11 bases in between. The CDR3 is 16 amino acids. Germline CDR1 is SSHAT and CDR2 is FNYEAQ (reference sequence). The TCR sequence derives from a female donor with multiple sclerosis, enrolled in a pregnancy study. V and J are TRBV7-7 and TRBJ2-1; the D gene is possibly TRBD1 (6 bases). The material sequenced was CD8+ T cells from peripheral blood mononuclear cells, taken in the first trimester of pregnancy. The CDR3 coding sequence is TGTGCCAGCAGCTTAAGTTCACAGGGCTCCTACAATGAGCAGTTCTTC. It encodes CASSLSSQGSYNEQFF.